One sample yielded the 9 T cell receptor beta chains listed below, sequenced in a study of identical twins. MiXCR, run by TCRdb on the 5' RACE reads, gives a single entry per CDR3 protein. The sample holds roughly 260,000 distinct CDR3 sequences, 6% to 8% seen once. The data also belong to a second study, concerning yellow fever vaccine responses in identical twins.

The material sequenced was CD8+ T cells sorted from blood. The receptors stem from a woman between 18 and 30 years old in good health.

Many counts were recorded for this clonotype. This chain uses TRBV11-2 with TRBJ2-7; either TRBD1 or TRBD2 may fit D (5 bases each). With 10 bases removed from V and 0 bases from J, the gap between germline ends came to 10 bases. The CDR3 is 12 residues long. The germline V gene has CDR1 SGHAT and CDR2 FQNNGV. CDR3 in amino acids: CATRDPSYEQYF. The CDR3, as DNA: TGTGCCACCCGGGACCCCTCCTACGAGCAGTACTTC.

This clonotype has just a few counts. The rearrangement joins TRBV7-9 to TRBJ1-1, with D tentatively TRBD1 (5 bases). Germline V gives CDR1 SEHNR, CDR2 FQNEAQ (reference sequence). This CDR3 has 15 residues. The V end lost 3 bases, the J end lost 0 bases, and 11 bases lay between the germline ends. The CDR3 is CASSFSSGLNTEAFF. CDR3 DNA: TGTGCCAGCAGCTTTAGTTCAGGGCTGAACACTGAAGCTTTCTTT. Variable domain in full (rest from reference TRBV7-9 and TRBJ1-1): DTGVSQNPRHKITKRGQNVTFRCDPISEHNRLYWYRQTLGQGPEFLTYFQNEAQLEKSRLLSDRFSAERPKGSFSTLEIQRTEQGDSAMYLCASSFSSGLNTEAFFGQGTRLTVV.

With respect to this clonotype: A read error may produce the germline difference seen at one junction end. The chain is built from TRBV27 and TRBJ1-5; D ambiguous. This CDR3 spans 14 amino acids. Per germline, CDR1 MNHEY and CDR2 SMNVEV (reference sequence). The CDR3 nucleotides read TGTGCCAGCCGTTTATCCGGATACAATCAGCCCCAGCATTTT. Amino acid sequence: CASRLSGYNQPQHF.

This clonotype appeared a few times. This chain joins TRBV28 and TRBJ2-5; D possibly uses TRBD1 or TRBD2 (5 bases each). Germline assignment: CDR1 MDHEN and CDR2 SYDVKM. V was pared by 7 bases and J by 2 bases, with 17 bases between. CDR3 length equals 15 residues. The CDR3 nucleotides are TGTGCCAGCATCTCTGGGACGGATGTACAAGAGACCCAGTACTTC. This gives the protein CASISGTDVQETQYF.

This clonotype appeared many times. The V call is TRBV12-3 or TRBV12-4, the J call TRBJ2-1; D unresolved. Deletions cut 3 bases from V and 7 bases from J, with 16 bases between. The CDR3 is 15 residues long. CDR3 protein: CASSLGLSQVNEQFF. The CDR3 DNA sequence: TGTGCCAGCAGTTTGGGCCTAAGCCAGGTGAATGAGCAGTTCTTC.

The gene calls are TRBV28 and TRBJ2-5; no firm D call. V was pared by 3 bases and J by 0 bases, with 8 bases between. Looked up from germline, CDR1 is MDHEN and CDR2 is SYDVKM. The CDR3 spans 14 residues. The CDR3 nucleotides are TGTGCCAGCAGTTTTGGCTCGTACCAAGAGACCCAGTACTTC. Translation gives CASSFGSYQETQYF.

This chain connects TRBV27 to TRBJ1-1, with 7 positions matching TRBD1. Germline CDR1 is MNHEY and CDR2 is SMNVEV (reference sequence). V shed 7 bases and J 4 bases; nucleotides not matched to a gene: 9. This CDR3 contains 14 residues. The CDR3 region has the DNA TGTGCCAGCAAGGGGGCCAGGGGGGCCACTGAAGCTTTCTTT. Translation: CASKGARGATEAFF.

The rearrangement links TRBV13 to TRBJ2-7; 11 bases line up with TRBD2. CDR3 length: 15 amino acids. Trimming cost V 5 bases and J 4 bases; bases outside gene matches: 7. The germline CDR1 and CDR2 sequences are PRHDT and FYEKMQ (reference sequence). As DNA, the CDR3 is TGTGCCAGCAGCATTACTAGCGGGAGTCGATACGAGCAGTACTTC. Amino acids: CASSITSGSRYEQYF.

The rearrangement uses TRBV13 and TRBJ2-1, with D tentatively TRBD1 (6 bases). This CDR3 region has 18 residues. CDR1 is PRHDT, CDR2 FYEKMQ, per germline (reference sequence). Trimming removed 1 base at V and 4 bases at J, with 20 bases between. CDR3 DNA: TGTGCCAGCAGCTTAGTGGGGGCAGGGGCCGCCTTATACAATGAGCAGTTCTTC. Encoded protein: CASSLVGAGAALYNEQFF.